This TCR beta chain comes out of a study of blood T cells in healthy people across ages. Through a sample-barcoded 5' primer and a J-beta primer mix, a second PCR was run for roughly 6 to 11 cycles. A tag from a template-switch adaptor with 12 random nucleotides marked each cDNA molecule. Via MiXCR, TCRdb re-called the 5' RACE reads, giving one row per CDR3 protein. The table shows about 1.7 million distinct CDR3 sequences, with roughly 30% occurring only once. A word on this clonotype: Its specificity is not known.

Broader study findings: TCR beta diversity tracked closely with naive T cell percentage. Among long-lived donors, naive CD4+ cells were more numerous and diversity higher than in aged donors.

This clonotype was sampled from a woman younger than 45 in good health. The sample consisted of blood.

In nucleotides, the CDR3 is TGTGCCAGCAGCTTAGAGGTCAGCCCCAAACTGTTTTTT. Translating gives CASSLEVSPKLFF. J is TRBJ1-4 and V is TRBV7-6; D is unresolved. This CDR3 region has 13 residues. Germline loops: CDR1 SGHVS, CDR2 FNYEAQ. V dropped 1 base and J dropped 11 bases, with 11 bases sitting between them. The whole variable domain, filled in from reference TRBV7-6 and TRBJ1-4, reads GAGVSQSPRYKVTKRGQDVALRCDPISGHVSLYWYRQALGQGPEFLTYFNYEAQQDKSGLPNDRFSAERPEGSISTLTIQRTEQRDSAMYRCASSLEVSPKLFFGSGTQLSVL.